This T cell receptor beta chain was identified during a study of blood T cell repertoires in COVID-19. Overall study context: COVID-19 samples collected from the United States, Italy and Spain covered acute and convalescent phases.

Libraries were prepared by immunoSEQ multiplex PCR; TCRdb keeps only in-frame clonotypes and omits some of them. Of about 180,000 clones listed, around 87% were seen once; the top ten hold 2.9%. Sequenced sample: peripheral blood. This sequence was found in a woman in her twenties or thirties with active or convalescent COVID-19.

The CDR3, as DNA: TGTGCCACCAGCAGAGATTACGGTATGACGACAAAGATTTTCTCTGGAAACACCATATATTTT. This translates into CATSRDYGMTTKIFSGNTIYF. The gene calls are TRBV15 and TRBJ1-3; D is unclear. The length of the CDR3 is 21 residues. Germline V lookup: CDR1 LNHNV, CDR2 YYDKDF (reference sequence). V lost 0 bases to trimming and J lost 0 bases, with 24 bases between them.